The sequence of this T cell receptor beta chain was determined in a study of blood T cells in healthy people across ages. Study-level findings and limits: Age advanced and TCR beta diversity per million T cells fell, roughly linearly. Unknown donor CMV status possibly confounded expanded clonotype changes.

The CDR3 extends over 15 amino acids. Turning to this clonotype: Its antigen is currently unknown. An end of the junction does not agree with germline; a read error may underlie this.

Primers used in a second PCR of roughly 6 to 12 cycles were a sample-barcoded 5' primer and a J-beta primer mix. TCRdb recomputed calls from the 5' RACE reads with MiXCR, one row per CDR3 protein. Of fewer than 1 million distinct CDR3 sequences listed, around 42% were seen once; the top ten hold about a fifth. The specimen sequenced was blood. This chain joins TRBV12-3 or TRBV12-4 and TRBJ2-7, with D possibly matching TRBD2 (6 bases). The TCR originated in a man in his 60s in good health. The CDR3 region is CVSSLTEGGVYEQYF. CDR3 DNA sequence: TGTGTCAGCAGTTTAACGGAGGGCGGAGTCTACGAGCAGTACTTC.